The entry that follows covers one TCR beta chain sequence. Antigen specificity is unknown. Data came from immunoSEQ multiplex PCR; TCRdb stores just in-frame clones and leaves some out. Of 90,000 to 130,000 clones in the sample, around 95% were seen once. These data are taken from a study of cytomegalovirus exposure and HLA in healthy donors. Study results and limitations: That first-cohort TCR clusters tended to co-occur in the roughly 130 validation repertoires was found in a later analysis. Cytomegalovirus-associated TCR beta chains were listed, numbering 164.

The sequencing input was PBMCs. The origin of this receptor is a woman in her late teens or twenties in good health and CMV-seronegative.

CDR3 amino acids: CASGDSKNTGELFF. CDR3 in DNA: TGTGCCAGCGGGGACAGCAAGAACACCGGGGAGCTGTTTTTT. The chain combines TRBV2 with TRBJ2-2; 7 bases are a match to TRBD1. This CDR3 region has 14 residues. CDR1 is SNHLY, CDR2 FYNNEI, per germline. With 8 bases clipped from V and 1 base from J, the junction kept 4 bases outside the gene matches.